The next 5 T cell receptor beta chains were all read from a single sample in a study of T cell clones after liver transplantation. The assay was immunoSEQ multiplex PCR, and TCRdb's table has in-frame clones only and misses some. Here the sample spans roughly 80,000 clones, 83% being singletons. The specimen comprised CD4+ T cells from blood, sampled at the 22-month timepoint. These receptors were obtained from a human patient who received a liver transplant. Some T cells may be transferred from the graft donor.

The chain couples TRBV7-6 to TRBJ1-6; D is ambiguous. This CDR3 is built from 13 residues. Trimming cost V 5 bases and J 7 bases, with 9 bases left between them. In germline, CDR1 is SGHVS, CDR2 FNYEAQ. The CDR3: CASSALQNSPLHF. CDR3 in DNA: TGTGCCAGCAGCGCATTACAGAATTCACCCCTCCACTTT. Based on the CDR3 plus reference TRBV7-6 and TRBJ1-6, the full variable domain is GAGVSQSPRYKVTKRGQDVALRCDPISGHVSLYWYRQALGQGPEFLTYFNYEAQQDKSGLPNDRFSAERPEGSISTLTIQRTEQRDSAMYRCASSALQNSPLHFGNGTRLTVT.

The chain is built from TRBV5-1 and TRBJ2-7, with TRBD2 matching 10 bases. Per the germline V gene, CDR1 is SGHRS and CDR2 is YFSETQ. This CDR3 is 14 amino acids long. The ends lost 4 bases at V and 4 bases at J; junction bases unmatched: 5. The CDR3 region has the DNA TGCGCCAGCAGCAGCACTAGCGGGGTTTACGAGCAGTACTTC. Its protein product is CASSSTSGVYEQYF.

The table lists this clone with a few counts. The chain has TRBV7-2 and TRBJ2-7, with 11 nucleotides matching TRBD2. The CDR3 spans 14 residues. V gave up 5 bases and J gave up 2 bases; unmatched junction bases: 2. From germline, CDR1 is SGHTA and CDR2 FQGNSA. CDR3 region: CASSEGLAAYEQYF. The DNA of the CDR3 is TGTGCCAGCAGCGAGGGACTAGCGGCCTACGAGCAGTACTTC.

The CDR3 DNA reads as TGTGCCAGCAGTCCACAGATGAACACTGAAGCTTTCTTT. It codes for CASSPQMNTEAFF. The V call is TRBV2, the J call TRBJ1-1; D gene unclear. Germline V gene data show CDR1 as SNHLY and CDR2 as FYNNEI. V shed 5 bases and J shed 0 bases, with 7 bases lying between them. The CDR3 length is 13 residues. The entire variable domain, with the rest obtained from reference TRBV2 and TRBJ1-1, is as follows: EPEVTQTPSHQVTQMGQEVILRCVPISNHLYFYWYRQILGQKVEFLVSFYNNEISEKSEIFDDQFSVERPDGSNFTLKIRSTKLEDSAMYFCASSPQMNTEAFFGQGTRLTVV.

The CDR3 here is CASSSLTSSYNEQFF. CDR3 nucleotide sequence: TGTGCCAGCAGCTCCCTAACTAGCTCCTACAATGAGCAGTTCTTC. This sequence joins TRBV7-9 and TRBJ2-1; perhaps TRBD2 as D (5 bases). This CDR3 has 15 amino acids. V lost 4 bases, J lost 0 bases, and 10 bases lay in between. CDR1 is SEHNR, CDR2 FQNEAQ, per germline (reference sequence).